This TCR beta chain was obtained from a study of PD-L1 blockade in urothelial cancer. Study-wide context: Atezolizumab 1,200 mg was given intravenously every 3 weeks, starting 2014. Prior chemotherapy ranged from 0 to 3 regimens per patient. Blood analysis was done at 3 weeks (second dose) and 6 weeks after treatment began.

Sequencing used immunoSEQ multiplex PCR; TCRdb keeps in-frame clones, though not all of them. The profile shows roughly 100,000 clones, around 82% of them singletons. Pretreatment and on-treatment samples were taken, numbering 1 to 8 per patient. The ends lost 10 bases at V and 6 bases at J; junction bases unmatched: 12. Germline V gene lookup returns CDR1 LNHDA and CDR2 SQIVND (reference sequence). The CDR3 spans 14 residues. This TCR came from a man aged 50-60 years with urothelial cancer. The chain is built from TRBV19 and TRBJ2-7; TRBD2 matches at 10 bases. The sequencing here drew on PBMCs, taken around atezolizumab (anti-PD-L1) treatment. DNA for the CDR3: TGTGCCACCTCAAGCGGGAGGGCTGTTTCCGAGCAGTACTTC. It yields the protein CATSSGRAVSEQYF.